The rows below give T cell receptor beta chains drawn from one sample of a study of cytomegalovirus exposure and HLA in healthy donors. TCRdb's table, derived via immunoSEQ multiplex PCR, lists solely in-frame clones and lacks some. Of about 150,000 clones detected, 79% appear once; the ten largest clones hold less than 1.1%. Sequencing used PBMCs. All receptors derive from a male donor in good health and CMV-seronegative. The CDR3 runs from the conserved cysteine through the conserved F or W. The D gene is left open where the match is weak. Some rows have no size entry. The others give once, few or many, or a class for an expanded clone.

abundance	d_gene	v_gene	j_gene	CDR3nt	CDR3aa
.	.	TRBV29-1	TRBJ2-7	TGCAGCGTTGCACAGGCTCCCTTGGAGCAGTACTTC	CSVAQAPLEQYF
.	.	TRBV10-3	TRBJ2-2	TGTGCCATCATGGATATGGCCAGGGGAAGGACCGGGGAGCTGTTTTTT	CAIMDMARGRTGELFF
.	.	TRBV30	TRBJ2-4	TGTGCCTGGAGTATACTAGGGGGCATTCAGTACTTC	CAWSILGGIQYF
.	.	TRBV6-1	TRBJ1-1	TGTGCCAGCAGGAGGGGGACCTCAAACACTGAAGCTTTCTTT	CASRRGTSNTEAFF
.	.	TRBV29-1	TRBJ1-1	TGCAGCGTTGCTCTAGGGGCGTCGAACACTGAAGCTTTCTTT	CSVALGASNTEAFF
.	TRBD1	TRBV11-2	TRBJ1-2	TGTGCCAGCAGACCGACAGGGTGGGGGACCTATGGCTACACCTTC	CASRPTGWGTYGYTF
.	.	TRBV11-2	TRBJ2-3	TGTGCCAGCAGTTCACTAGGAACCCCCACAGATACGCAGTATTTT	CASSSLGTPTDTQYF
.	.	TRBV27	TRBJ2-7	TGTGCCAGCAGATTATTGGACGTGGCGGGGTACAGGGGGGGAGAGCAGTACTTC	CASRLLDVAGYRGGEQYF
.	TRBD1	TRBV5-8	TRBJ2-5	TGTGCCAGCAGCTCGGGACAGGCCCCCGAGGAGACCCAGTACTTC	CASSSGQAPEETQYF
.	.	TRBV30	TRBJ2-7	TGTGCCTGTGGGCCTGGGGGGGGCCTCTCCTACGAGCAGTACTTC	CACGPGGGLSYEQYF
.	.	TRBV7-2	TRBJ2-6	TGTGCCAGCAGCTTATATGGGGCCAACGTCCTGACTTTC	CASSLYGANVLTF
once	TRBD1	TRBV5-4	TRBJ1-6	TGTGCCAGCAGCCTGTCCCGGGACAGGGGCGCTTATTCACCCCTCCACTTT	CASSLSRDRGAYSPLHF
.	TRBD1	TRBV6-5	TRBJ2-7	TGTGCCAGCAGTTACCGACAGGGCTACGAGCAGTACTTC	CASSYRQGYEQYF
.	.	TRBV5-5	TRBJ1-1	TGTGCCAGCAGCTTGGGGCCTAGGAACACTGAAGCTTTCTTT	CASSLGPRNTEAFF
.	TRBD1	TRBV4-2	TRBJ2-7	TGTGCCAGCAGCCAGGGACAGAACTCCTACGAGCAGTACTTC	CASSQGQNSYEQYF
.	.	TRBV27	TRBJ1-6	TGTGCCAGCAGTTTACGACAGTATAATTCACCCCTCCACTTT	CASSLRQYNSPLHF